Listed below are T cell receptor beta chains from one sample, sequenced in a study of blood T cell repertoires in COVID-19. This table comes from immunoSEQ multiplex PCR, and its TCRdb copy is limited to in-frame clones, with some not included. The sample includes 300,000 to 350,000 clones, roughly 88% of them seen just once. The specimen sequenced was PBMCs or T cells enriched from blood (not recorded which). The receptors stem from a man younger than 45 who had recovered from COVID-19. The CDR3 runs from the conserved cysteine through the conserved F or W. The D gene is left open where the match is weak. Clone size is shown for a subset of rows, as once, few, many or a class of expanded clone.

size: -
J: TRBJ2-7
D: -
V: TRBV5-5
CDR3: CASSPEGSSSYEQYF
DNA: TGTGCCAGCAGCCCGGAGGGGAGTAGCTCCTACGAGCAGTACTTC

size: few
J: TRBJ1-4
D: TRBD1
V: TRBV18
CDR3: CASSLGPPTGGANEKLFF
DNA: TGTGCCAGCTCACTTGGACCGCCGACAGGGGGTGCTAATGAAAAACTGTTTTTT

size: -
J: TRBJ1-5
D: TRBD1
V: TRBV7-8
CDR3: CASSSNRGPNQPQHF
DNA: TGTGCCAGCAGCTCTAACAGGGGGCCGAATCAGCCCCAGCATTTT

size: -
J: TRBJ2-3
D: TRBD2
V: TRBV6-1
CDR3: CASSEAPFSGGATDTQYF
DNA: TGTGCCAGCAGTGAAGCTCCGTTCAGCGGGGGGGCCACAGATACGCAGTATTTT

size: once
J: TRBJ2-1
D: -
V: TRBV5-5
CDR3: CASSFAGQTYNEQFF
DNA: TGTGCCAGCAGCTTTGCGGGACAGACTTACAATGAGCAGTTCTTC

size: -
J: TRBJ1-1
D: -
V: TRBV10-2
CDR3: CASSESRQGKAFF
DNA: TGCGCCAGCAGTGAGAGCCGGCAGGGCAAAGCTTTCTTT

size: once
J: TRBJ1-2
D: -
V: TRBV3-1/TRBV3-2
CDR3: CASSRGEAGTGYTF
DNA: TGTGCCAGCAGCCGGGGAGAGGCTGGCACTGGCTACACCTTC

size: -
J: TRBJ1-3
D: TRBD1
V: TRBV11-3
CDR3: CASSPGQGATGNTIYF
DNA: TGTGCCAGCAGCCCAGGACAGGGGGCCACTGGAAACACCATATATTTT

size: -
J: TRBJ1-1
D: -
V: TRBV28
CDR3: CASNKRGGGYTEAFF
DNA: TGTGCCAGCAATAAGAGGGGGGGCGGGTATACTGAAGCTTTCTTT

size: -
J: TRBJ2-7
D: -
V: TRBV19
CDR3: CASSAGYSYEQYF
DNA: TGTGCCAGTAGCGCCGGGTACTCCTACGAGCAGTACTTC

size: -
J: TRBJ1-4
D: TRBD1
V: TRBV7-3
CDR3: CASSLHRGAEKLFF
DNA: TGTGCCAGCAGCTTACACAGGGGAGCTGAAAAACTGTTTTTT

size: -
J: TRBJ1-1
D: TRBD1
V: TRBV4-1
CDR3: CASSGQDRATEAFF
DNA: TGCGCCAGCAGCGGGCAGGACAGGGCTACTGAAGCTTTCTTT

size: -
J: TRBJ1-2
D: TRBD1
V: TRBV5-1
CDR3: CASSVSQGAVSGYTF
DNA: TGCGCCAGCAGCGTATCTCAGGGGGCAGTAAGTGGCTACACCTTC

size: -
J: TRBJ1-2
D: -
V: TRBV7-9
CDR3: CASSLAGRGRYGYTF
DNA: TGTGCCAGCAGCTTAGCTGGCAGGGGAAGGTATGGCTACACCTTC

size: -
J: TRBJ1-5
D: -
V: TRBV24-1
CDR3: CATSVRGGNQPQHF
DNA: TGTGCCACCAGTGTCAGGGGTGGCAATCAGCCCCAGCATTTT

size: few
J: TRBJ1-6
D: -
V: TRBV5-4
CDR3: CASSLGGTGVSPLHF
DNA: TGTGCCAGCAGCTTGGGGGGAACAGGAGTTTCACCCCTCCACTTT

size: -
J: TRBJ1-4
D: TRBD1
V: TRBV4-2
CDR3: CASRRDRDNEKLFF
DNA: TGTGCCAGCAGGCGGGACAGGGATAATGAAAAACTGTTTTTT

size: -
J: TRBJ1-4
D: TRBD1
V: TRBV9
CDR3: CASSVWTGQGEKLFF
DNA: TGTGCCAGCAGCGTCTGGACAGGGCAAGGTGAAAAACTGTTTTTT

size: few
J: TRBJ1-1
D: TRBD1
V: TRBV6-5
CDR3: CASSYRRQGLGEAFF
DNA: TGTGCCAGCAGTTACCGTAGACAGGGTTTGGGTGAAGCTTTCTTT

size: -
J: TRBJ1-1
D: TRBD1
V: TRBV19
CDR3: CASSRQGNTEAFF
DNA: TGTGCCAGTAGTCGACAGGGGAACACTGAAGCTTTCTTT

size: -
J: TRBJ1-5
D: -
V: TRBV9
CDR3: CASSVDGQSNQPQHF
DNA: TGTGCCAGCAGCGTAGATGGACAGAGCAATCAGCCCCAGCATTTT

size: -
J: TRBJ2-7
D: -
V: TRBV25-1
CDR3: CASSEGLFEQYF
DNA: TGTGCCAGCAGTGAGGGACTCTTCGAGCAGTACTTC

size: -
J: TRBJ2-7
D: TRBD2
V: TRBV6-6
CDR3: CASSLLLEGGGEQYF
DNA: TGTGCCAGCAGTTTGTTGTTAGAAGGCGGGGGCGAGCAGTACTTC

size: few
J: TRBJ2-2
D: -
V: TRBV7-3
CDR3: CASSLSAGASGTGELFF
DNA: TGTGCCAGCAGCTTATCCGCGGGGGCCTCGGGCACCGGGGAGCTGTTTTTT

size: -
J: TRBJ2-7
D: TRBD2
V: TRBV5-3
CDR3: CARSLGTTSGAPYEQYF
DNA: TGTGCCAGAAGCTTGGGAACGACTAGCGGGGCTCCCTACGAGCAGTACTTC

size: once
J: TRBJ2-1
D: -
V: TRBV5-4
CDR3: CASSVTGYEQFF
DNA: TGTGCCAGCAGCGTGACAGGTTATGAGCAGTTCTTC

size: -
J: TRBJ2-5
D: -
V: TRBV30
CDR3: CAWSVRGAQETQYF
DNA: TGTGCCTGGAGTGTCCGGGGGGCGCAGGAGACCCAGTACTTC

size: -
J: TRBJ1-3
D: -
V: TRBV9
CDR3: CASSVDGGADGNTIYF
DNA: TGTGCCAGCAGCGTAGATGGGGGGGCTGATGGAAACACCATATATTTT

size: few
J: TRBJ2-1
D: TRBD2
V: TRBV11-2
CDR3: CASSLDLAGVSGFF
DNA: TGTGCCAGCAGCTTAGATCTAGCGGGGGTTTCAGGGTTCTTC

size: -
J: TRBJ1-1
D: -
V: TRBV28
CDR3: CASSLNRGFTEAFF
DNA: TGTGCCAGCAGTTTAAATAGGGGGTTCACTGAAGCTTTCTTT

size: -
J: TRBJ2-3
D: TRBD2
V: TRBV5-1
CDR3: CASSYGTSGGPSTDTQYF
DNA: TGCGCCAGCAGCTACGGGACTAGCGGGGGCCCGAGCACAGATACGCAGTATTTT

size: -
J: TRBJ2-2
D: -
V: TRBV7-6
CDR3: CASSLSGQTFSMGELFF
DNA: TGTGCCAGCAGCTTATCCGGACAGACCTTCTCTATGGGGGAGCTGTTTTTT

size: -
J: TRBJ2-7
D: -
V: TRBV21-1
CDR3: CASRYAGLADYEQYF
DNA: TGTGCCAGCCGCTACGCGGGACTAGCGGATTACGAGCAGTACTTC

size: -
J: TRBJ1-3
D: -
V: TRBV3-1/TRBV3-2
CDR3: CASTLGAYSGNTIYF
DNA: TGTGCCAGCACCCTAGGGGCCTACTCTGGAAACACCATATATTTT

size: -
J: TRBJ1-2
D: TRBD1
V: TRBV27
CDR3: CASNPGQGGGYTF
DNA: TGTGCCAGCAACCCGGGACAGGGGGGCGGCTACACCTTC

size: few
J: TRBJ1-6
D: -
V: TRBV30
CDR3: CAWIPPGRGFSPLHF
DNA: TGTGCCTGGATCCCGCCGGGCAGGGGTTTTTCACCCCTCCACTTT

size: -
J: TRBJ2-7
D: TRBD1
V: TRBV29-1
CDR3: CSAADRGRSYEQYF
DNA: TGCAGCGCCGCGGACAGGGGGCGATCCTACGAGCAGTACTTC